This passage covers 31 T cell receptor beta chains from one sample sequenced in a study of blood T cell repertoires in COVID-19. Measured with immunoSEQ multiplex PCR; TCRdb has only the in-frame clones, and not every one. The sample gives approximately 300,000 clones, about 89% of which show up once; 6.4% is in the top ten. Sequenced: peripheral blood. Every receptor here comes from a man aged 18 to 30 who had recovered from COVID-19.

The chain links TRBV6-2 or TRBV6-3 to TRBJ2-4, with 8 bases that match TRBD2. Germline-derived CDR1 and CDR2 are MNHEY and SVGEGT. V trimming: 4 bases; J trimming: 7 bases; junction bases outside the gene matches: 6. The CDR3 length is 14 residues. The CDR3 spells CASSSAGGGNIQYF. CDR3 bases: TGTGCCAGCAGTTCGGCGGGGGGCGGGAACATTCAGTACTTC.

CDR3 bases: TGTGCCAGTAGTATAGATTCCGGGGGGGGTCAGCCCCAGCATTTT. It encodes CASSIDSGGGQPQHF. The rearrangement joins TRBV19 to TRBJ1-5, with D maybe TRBD1 (5 bases). Germline V gene data show CDR1 as LNHDA and CDR2 as SQIVND (reference sequence). The CDR3 sequence is 15 residues long. The V gene lost 0 bases and the J gene lost 6 bases, with 12 bases spanning the gap.

V is TRBV7-9 and J is TRBJ1-3; D gene unclear. Per germline, CDR1 SEHNR and CDR2 FQNEAQ (reference sequence). The CDR3 totals 15 residues. The ends were cut back, 0 bases at V and 4 bases at J, with 10 bases in the middle. The CDR3 reads CASSLARPRGNTIYF. CDR3 sequence (DNA): TGTGCCAGCAGCTTAGCACGTCCGCGCGGAAACACCATATATTTT.

The chain links TRBV5-8 to TRBJ2-7; 9 bases line up with TRBD1. There are 14 residues in the CDR3. The germline V gene has CDR1 SGHTS and CDR2 YDEGEE. J was trimmed by 4 bases and V by 6 bases; bases with no gene match: 8. Written as DNA, the CDR3 is TGTGCCAGCACCCGTCGGGACAGGGAGTACGAGCAGTACTTC. It encodes CASTRRDREYEQYF.

The count of this clone is one. The chain employs TRBV5-1 and TRBJ2-5; 9 positions agree with TRBD1. Unmatched junction bases numbered 14, after V lost 0 bases and J lost 5 bases. The V gene's germline CDR1 is SGHRS and CDR2 YFSETQ. The CDR3 is 18 amino acids. In DNA, the CDR3 is TGCGCCAGCAGCTTGGCGGGGTGGGGACAGGGAATTTCGGAGACCCAGTACTTC. It is translated as CASSLAGWGQGISETQYF.

The chain has TRBV7-9 and TRBJ2-1; possible D gene TRBD2, 6 bases. CDR3 size: 15 residues. V lost 5 bases and J lost 6, with 17 bases in between. In germline, CDR1 is SEHNR, CDR2 FQNEAQ (reference sequence). The CDR3 here is CASSQPGLSGNEQFF. CDR3 nucleotide sequence: TGTGCCAGCAGCCAACCGGGACTCTCTGGCAATGAGCAGTTCTTC.

The chain has TRBV6-6 and TRBJ1-1, with TRBD1 matching 7 bases. The CDR3 has 15 amino acids. CDR1 and CDR2 (germline): MNHNY, SVGAGI (reference sequence). V was pared by 2 bases and J by 6 bases, with 9 bases of the junction left unmatched. The CDR3 spells CASSYEPFTGAEAFF. The CDR3 DNA is TGTGCCAGCAGTTACGAGCCTTTTACAGGGGCTGAAGCTTTCTTT.

The chain carries TRBV19 and TRBJ2-5; D perhaps matches TRBD2 (5 bases). Germline values: CDR1 LNHDA, CDR2 SQIVND (reference sequence). The CDR3 has 16 residues. The V and J ends lost 5 bases and 1 base respectively, with 17 bases between them. The CDR3 spells CASSLSLVLVQETQYF. CDR3 sequence (DNA): TGTGCCAGTAGTCTTAGTCTTGTACTAGTCCAAGAGACCCAGTACTTC.

The chain uses TRBV3-1 (or the pseudogene TRBV3-2) and TRBJ2-2; tentative D call: TRBD1 (5 bases). The CDR3 runs 16 residues. With 1 base removed from V and 1 base from J, the gap between germline ends came to 10 bases. CDR1 and CDR2 from the germline V gene are LGHDT and YNNKEL (reference sequence). The DNA of the CDR3 is TGTGCCAGCAGCCAAGTAGCAGGGTGGAACACCGGGGAGCTGTTTTTT. Its protein product is CASSQVAGWNTGELFF.

The chain combines TRBV9 with TRBJ2-1, with 10 positions matching TRBD2. Trimming took 0 bases from V and 8 from J; bases not matched to a gene: 5. The CDR3 has 15 amino acids. Germline CDR1 and CDR2: SGDLS and YYNGEE. The CDR3 reads CASSVASGGAYEQFF. The CDR3 DNA is TGTGCCAGCAGCGTAGCCAGCGGGGGGGCTTATGAGCAGTTCTTC.

The J gene is TRBJ2-1, the V gene TRBV18; 10 bases fit TRBD2. Germline trimming cut 1 base from V and 7 bases from J; bases unmatched to any gene: 4. The CDR3 consists of 15 residues. Germline lookup yields CDR1 KGHSH and CDR2 LQKENI. The CDR3, as DNA: TGTGCCAGCTCACCACTAGCGGGAGGTCCGAATGAGCAGTTCTTC. Translating it yields CASSPLAGGPNEQFF.

DNA for the CDR3: TGTGCCAGCAGCCGACAGGGGGATGGCTACACCTTC. Amino acids: CASSRQGDGYTF. This chain uses TRBV7-9 with TRBJ1-2, with TRBD1 matching 9 bases. The CDR3 runs to 12 residues. V dropped 5 bases and J dropped 6; count of bases not matched to a gene: 1. The germline gives CDR1 SEHNR, CDR2 FQNEAQ (reference sequence). Complete variable domain (other parts from reference TRBV7-9 and TRBJ1-2): DTGVSQNPRHKITKRGQNVTFRCDPISEHNRLYWYRQTLGQGPEFLTYFQNEAQLEKSRLLSDRFSAERPKGSFSTLEIQRTEQGDSAMYLCASSRQGDGYTFGSGTRLTVV.

The V gene is TRBV3-1 (or the pseudogene TRBV3-2), the J gene TRBJ1-6, with unresolved D. This CDR3 comprises 12 residues. V lost 3 bases and J lost 10, with 7 bases in between. From germline, CDR1 is LGHDT and CDR2 YNNKEL (reference sequence). The DNA of the CDR3 is TGTGCCAGCAGCCAGAGTGTGTCACCCCTCCACTTT. Encoded protein: CASSQSVSPLHF.

As regards this clone: Other DNA sequences in the sample encode the same CDR3. This chain links TRBV6-5 with TRBJ1-2, with D possibly being TRBD1 (6 bases). Deletions cut 0 bases from V and 2 bases from J, with 10 bases between. The CDR3 has 15 amino acids. Per germline, CDR1 MNHEY and CDR2 SVGAGI. The chain's CDR3 is CASSYSGQGNYGYTF. The CDR3, as DNA: TGTGCCAGCAGTTACTCGGGCCAGGGGAACTATGGCTACACCTTC.

The chain combines TRBV10-3 with TRBJ1-2, with a possible D match to TRBD1 (6 bases). The CDR3 spans 16 residues. Germline loops: CDR1 ENHRY, CDR2 SYGVKD. V gave up 3 bases and J gave up 4 bases, with 18 bases separating them. CDR3 DNA sequence: TGTGCCATCAGTGAACCCACAGGGCTTGTCCCCTATGGCTACACCTTC. It codes for CAISEPTGLVPYGYTF.

The chain uses TRBV6-2 or TRBV6-3 and TRBJ2-7, with 10 bases lining up with TRBD2. CDR3 length equals 17 residues. Germline CDR1 and CDR2: MNHEY and SVGEGT. Losses at the gene ends were 4 bases for V and 0 bases for J; bases not matched to a gene: 9. Here the CDR3 reads CASSWPPSGGYSYEQYF. CDR3 DNA sequence: TGTGCCAGCAGTTGGCCACCTAGCGGGGGTTACTCCTACGAGCAGTACTTC.

This chain uses TRBV27 with TRBJ2-1, with 9 bases aligning to TRBD2. Germline-derived CDR1 and CDR2 are MNHEY and SMNVEV (reference sequence). The trim removed 6 bases at V and 2 bases at J, leaving 5 bases unmatched. The CDR3 has 15 residues. CDR3 sequence (DNA): TGTGCCAGCAGCTCCGGGACTAGCCCCTACAATGAGCAGTTCTTC. It translates to CASSSGTSPYNEQFF.

The chain is built from TRBV7-2 and TRBJ2-6; 7 bases line up with TRBD1. The CDR3 runs 18 residues. Trimming removed 4 bases from V and 0 bases from J; junction bases left unmatched: 9. The germline V gene encodes CDR1 SGHTA and CDR2 FQGNSA. CDR3 amino acids: CASSSRTGKTSGANVLTF. The CDR3 nucleotides are TGTGCCAGCAGCTCAAGGACAGGAAAGACCTCTGGGGCCAACGTCCTGACTTTC.

J is TRBJ2-2 and V is TRBV4-3, with 10 bases fitting TRBD1. With V trimmed by 4 bases and J by 5 bases, 7 bases remained unmatched. The CDR3 spans 16 residues. The V gene's germline CDR1 is LGHNA and CDR2 YSLEER. CDR3 residues: CASSRTPGQGTGELFF. The CDR3 nucleotides read TGCGCCAGCAGCCGGACCCCGGGACAGGGGACCGGGGAGCTGTTTTTT.

V is TRBV4-2 and J is TRBJ1-2; 11 bases line up with TRBD1. V shed 4 bases and J 5 bases; nucleotides not matched to a gene: 6. This CDR3 comprises 15 residues. From germline, CDR1 is LGHNA and CDR2 YNFKEQ. The CDR3 here is CASSPPGQGVYGYTF. The CDR3 DNA follows: TGTGCCAGCAGCCCCCCGGGACAGGGGGTTTATGGCTACACCTTC.

The chain combines TRBV5-5 with TRBJ2-7; the D gene is possibly TRBD1 (5 bases). The CDR3 loop spans 14 amino acids. The germline gives CDR1 SGHKS, CDR2 YYEKEE (reference sequence). Trimming pared 0 bases from V and 5 bases from J, leaving 12 bases between. The CDR3 region is CASSLEGEGNEQYF. The CDR3 nucleotides are TGTGCCAGCAGCTTGGAAGGGGAAGGCAACGAGCAGTACTTC.

The rearrangement uses TRBV6-5 and TRBJ1-2; 7 bases are shared with TRBD1. The CDR3 totals 14 residues. V trimming: 0 bases; J trimming: 7 bases; junction bases outside the gene matches: 5. Looked up from germline, CDR1 is MNHEY and CDR2 is SVGAGI. This chain's CDR3 is CASSYSRDSFGYTF. The CDR3 bases are TGTGCCAGCAGTTACTCCCGGGACAGCTTTGGCTACACCTTC.

The V call is TRBV5-4, the J call TRBJ1-4, with TRBD1 matching 10 bases. Per germline, CDR1 SGHNT and CDR2 YYREEE (reference sequence). After removal of 4 bases from V and 0 bases from J, the junction contained 3 bases not matched to a gene. This CDR3 spans 16 amino acids. Written as DNA, the CDR3 is TGTGCCAGCAGCCCTGGACAGGGGGCAACTAATGAAAAACTGTTTTTT. Protein product: CASSPGQGATNEKLFF.

The chain joins TRBV6-2 or TRBV6-3 to TRBJ2-7, with a tentative D call TRBD2 (6 bases). CDR1 is MNHEY, CDR2 SVGEGT, per germline. V lost 2 bases, J lost 3 bases, and 20 bases lay in between. The CDR3 loop spans 17 amino acids. This CDR3 reads CASSYSGTGDWHYEQYF. The CDR3 DNA reads TGTGCCAGCAGTTACAGTGGGACCGGGGACTGGCACTACGAGCAGTACTTC.

This clone was recorded a few times. CDR3 DNA: TGTGCCAGCTCAAGCGGGACAGGGATGCCCTACGAGCAGTACTTC. Its translation is CASSSGTGMPYEQYF. V gene TRBV18 combines with J gene TRBJ2-7; the match to TRBD1 covers 9 bases. The trim removed 5 bases at V and 2 bases at J, leaving 7 bases unmatched. Germline V gene sequence: CDR1 KGHSH, CDR2 LQKENI. The CDR3 contains 15 residues.

The chain is built from TRBV18 and TRBJ2-1, with TRBD2 matching 11 bases. This CDR3 spans 18 amino acids. V was pared by 0 bases and J by 4 bases, with 8 bases of the junction left unmatched. CDR1 and CDR2 (germline): KGHSH, LQKENI. CDR3 sequence: CASSPPAGTSGGYNEQFF. DNA for the CDR3: TGTGCCAGCTCACCACCGGCCGGGACTAGCGGAGGGTACAATGAGCAGTTCTTC.

The gene calls are TRBV10-2 and TRBJ2-1, with D hard to call. From germline, CDR1 is WSHSY and CDR2 SAAADI. The CDR3 runs to 13 residues. V was pared by 3 bases and J by 3 bases, with 6 bases between. As DNA, the CDR3 is TGCGCCAGCAGTGAAGACTTCTACAATGAGCAGTTCTTC. Translation: CASSEDFYNEQFF.

The chain is built from TRBV4-2 and TRBJ2-7; D is possibly TRBD1 (6 bases). This CDR3 comprises 16 residues. Germline CDR1 reads LGHNA; CDR2 reads YNFKEQ. V lost 4 bases and J 0 bases, leaving 16 bases between the germline ends. CDR3 sequence reads: CASSPNPRGSSYEQYF. Here the CDR3 DNA reads TGTGCCAGCAGCCCAAATCCGAGGGGGAGCTCCTACGAGCAGTACTTC.

The chain has TRBV29-1 and TRBJ2-5; tentatively, D is TRBD1 (6 bases). The germline V gene encodes CDR1 SQVTM and CDR2 ANQGSEA. The V end was cut by 6 bases, the J end by 4 bases, with 15 bases between. CDR3 length: 13 residues. The CDR3 reads CSVRQAAGETQYF. CDR3 sequence (DNA): TGCAGCGTCCGACAGGCGGCGGGAGAGACCCAGTACTTC.

This clone was observed once. The V gene is TRBV6-5, the J gene TRBJ1-1; no definite D call. V lost 0 bases and J lost 1, with 6 bases in between. The germline V gene has CDR1 MNHEY and CDR2 SVGAGI. CDR3 length: 14 residues. The chain's CDR3 is CASSYSNKNTEAFF. The CDR3 coding sequence is TGTGCCAGCAGTTACTCCAACAAGAACACTGAAGCTTTCTTT.

The gene calls are TRBV23-1 and TRBJ2-7, with D unclear. TRBV23-1 is known as an ORF, though its function is uncertain. The ends were cut back, 4 bases at V and 3 bases at J, with 13 bases in the middle. The CDR3 totals 14 residues. The CDR3 here is CASSPRRVSYEQYF. In nucleotides, the CDR3 is TGCGCCAGCAGTCCCCGACGGGTAAGCTACGAGCAGTACTTC.